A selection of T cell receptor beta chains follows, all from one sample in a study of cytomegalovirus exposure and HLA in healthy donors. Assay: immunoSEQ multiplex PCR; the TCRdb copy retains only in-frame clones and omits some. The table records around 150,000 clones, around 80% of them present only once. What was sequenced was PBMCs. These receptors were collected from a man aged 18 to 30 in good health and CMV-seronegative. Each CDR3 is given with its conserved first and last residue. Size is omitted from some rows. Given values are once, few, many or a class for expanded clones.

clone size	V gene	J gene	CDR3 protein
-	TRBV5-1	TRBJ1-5	CASSLVWGQPQHF
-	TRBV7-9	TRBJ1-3	CASSTETVPEAPIYF
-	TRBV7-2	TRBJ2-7	CASSFLAGPYEQYF
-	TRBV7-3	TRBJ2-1	CASSPGTSPNNEQFF
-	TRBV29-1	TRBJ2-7	CSVRTSGYEQYF
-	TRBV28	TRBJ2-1	CASSPLAGGYNEQFF
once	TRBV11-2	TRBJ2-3	CASSLGLGPDTQYF
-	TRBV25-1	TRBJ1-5	CASSGGNQPQHF
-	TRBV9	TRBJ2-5	CASSVGSGGAWETQYF
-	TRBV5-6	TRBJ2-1	CASSLPSGGTGEQFF
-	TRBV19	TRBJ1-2	CARGPGGGYTF
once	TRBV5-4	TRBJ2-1	CASSLAYSGLVDNEQFF
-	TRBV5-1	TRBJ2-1	CASSLVGQETYNEQFF
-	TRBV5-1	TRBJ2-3	CASSLPSGGSTDTQYF
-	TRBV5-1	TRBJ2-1	CASSPGQAIGNEQFF
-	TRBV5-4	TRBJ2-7	CASSLKGTGGEQYF
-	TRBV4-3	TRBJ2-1	CASSQDWSGRYNEQFF
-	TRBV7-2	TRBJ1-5	CASSSQGAGQPQHF
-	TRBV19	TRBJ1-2	CASSGPGQGIYGYTF
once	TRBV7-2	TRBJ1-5	CASSQDRGYQPQHF
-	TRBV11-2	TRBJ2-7	CASSLDLSEWTGGDHEQYF
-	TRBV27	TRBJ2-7	CASSLSFSVSYEQYF
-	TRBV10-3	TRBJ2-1	CAISEGIAGDNEQFF
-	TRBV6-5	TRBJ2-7	CASNLAGGLPGEQYF
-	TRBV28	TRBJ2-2	CASRGPQGSGELFF
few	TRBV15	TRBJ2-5	CATSNPPNQETQYF
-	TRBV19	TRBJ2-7	CASSDRRQPLYSYEQYF
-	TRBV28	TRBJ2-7	CASTQWGRGDEQYF
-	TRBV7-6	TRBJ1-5	CASSSGTGVSQPQHF
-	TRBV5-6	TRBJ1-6	CASSSQGSPLHF
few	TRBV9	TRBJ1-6	CASSAGQGYSPLHF
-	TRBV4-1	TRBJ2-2	CASSLNGGRTGELFF
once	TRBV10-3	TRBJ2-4	CAISEAPRFIANIQYF
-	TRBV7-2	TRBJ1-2	CASKLQGTFYGYTF
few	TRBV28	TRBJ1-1	CATRLPGVSTEAFF
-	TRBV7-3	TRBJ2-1	CASSLLAGAGQFF
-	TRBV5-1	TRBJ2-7	CASRLQNSYEQYF
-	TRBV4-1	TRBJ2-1	CASSQPGRSSYNEQFF
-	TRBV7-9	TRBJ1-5	CASSWGQGTSNQPQHF
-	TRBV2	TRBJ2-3	CASEGSGRAGDTQYF
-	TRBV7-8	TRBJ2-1	CASSSSTSDRAGEQFF
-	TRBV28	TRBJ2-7	CASSPPGLHYEQYF
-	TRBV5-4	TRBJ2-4	CASSSPLAKNIQYF
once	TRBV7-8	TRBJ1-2	CASSTTGGPYGYTF
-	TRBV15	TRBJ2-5	CATSTSEERQETQYF
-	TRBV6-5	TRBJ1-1	CASSYSRQGRIEAFF
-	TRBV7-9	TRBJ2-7	CASSHTTQGSFSYEQYF
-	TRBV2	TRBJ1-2	CASSEAERTGSNGYTF
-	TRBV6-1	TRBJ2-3	CASSLRRATDTQYF
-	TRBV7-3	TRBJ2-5	CASSPSTYSRRETQYF
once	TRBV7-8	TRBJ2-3	CASSFTGGADTQYF
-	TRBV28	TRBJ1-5	CASSLSTGGNQPQHF
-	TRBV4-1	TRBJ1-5	CASSQVLRQGSNQPQHF
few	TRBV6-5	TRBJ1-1	CASSWTGGTEAFF